The 9 T cell receptor beta chains given below trace back to one sample, sequenced in a study of cytomegalovirus exposure and HLA in healthy donors. The PCR was carried out with 60 Vbeta primers and 13 Jbeta primers. Clones were read by immunoSEQ multiplex PCR, and TCRdb kept only the in-frame ones, dropping some. In the table there are about 160,000 clones, 75% to 90% of which are singletons. The sample consisted of PBMCs. These receptors all come from a man aged 30-40 years in good health and CMV-seronegative.

As DNA, the CDR3 is TGCGCCAGCAGCCAAGTTGCACAGGGGGAGTACAATGAGCAGTTCTTC. As protein: CASSQVAQGEYNEQFF. V is TRBV4-1 and J is TRBJ2-1; 8 positions agree with TRBD1. The V and J ends lost 1 base and 4 bases, in that order; junction bases with no gene match: 6. The CDR3 covers 16 residues. Germline CDR1 is MGHRA and CDR2 is YSYEKL.

This chain connects TRBV7-3 to TRBJ2-7, with D perhaps matching TRBD2 (7 bases). Germline V gene sequence: CDR1 SGHTA, CDR2 FQGTGA. Trimming pared 4 bases from V and 2 bases from J, leaving 18 bases between. CDR3 size: 16 residues. Here the CDR3 reads CASSSYVWGGTYEQYF. CDR3 nucleotide sequence: TGTGCCAGCAGCTCTTACGTCTGGGGGGGCACCTACGAGCAGTACTTC.

The rearrangement links TRBV27 to TRBJ2-7, with D maybe TRBD1 (6 bases). Germline V gene sequence: CDR1 MNHEY, CDR2 SMNVEV (reference sequence). Trimming cost V 5 bases and J 7 bases, with 15 bases left between them. The CDR3 runs to 13 residues. The CDR3 loop reads CASSPDSLREQYF. The DNA of the CDR3 is TGTGCCAGCAGTCCGGACAGCCTACGGGAGCAGTACTTC.

The chain has TRBV4-1 and TRBJ1-6; D unresolved. Trimming left V 0 bases short and J 12 bases short, with 15 bases between. The V gene's germline CDR1 is MGHRA and CDR2 YSYEKL. The CDR3 totals 15 residues. The CDR3 nucleotides read TGCGCCAGCAGCCAAGAGGCCCCGGGTCAGCGACCCCTCCACTTT. This sequence encodes CASSQEAPGQRPLHF.

This rearrangement joins TRBV6-4 to TRBJ1-1; 8 nucleotides align to TRBD1. The V gene's germline CDR1 is MRHNA and CDR2 SNTAGT. The junction had 4 bases not matched to a gene; V was cut back by 4 bases and J by 6 bases. This CDR3 comprises 13 residues. CDR3 sequence (DNA): TGTGCCAGCAGTGCGGACAGGGATTCTGAAGCTTTCTTT. Its translation: CASSADRDSEAFF.

The chain links TRBV11-2 to TRBJ2-1; 9 positions match TRBD1. Looked up from germline, CDR1 is SGHAT and CDR2 is FQNNGV. There are 18 residues in the CDR3. J gave up 2 bases and V 1 base, and 9 bases lay outside the gene matches. The CDR3 DNA sequence: TGTGCCAGCAGCTTAGCCGGGACAGGGAGGACCCCCTACAATGAGCAGTTCTTC. Protein sequence: CASSLAGTGRTPYNEQFF.

This chain links TRBV28 with TRBJ2-7; TRBD1 is a possible D gene (6 bases). CDR1 and CDR2 from the germline V gene are MDHEN and SYDVKM. V dropped 2 bases and J dropped 0 bases, with 14 bases sitting between them. There are 16 residues in the CDR3. The CDR3 sequence is CASSLALRQDSYEQYF. Written as DNA, the CDR3 is TGTGCCAGCAGTTTAGCGCTTCGACAGGACTCCTACGAGCAGTACTTC.

Only a few counts were recorded for this clone. The identical CDR3 is also encoded by other nucleotide sequences in the sample. The genes are TRBV29-1 and TRBJ2-7; 10 nucleotides align to TRBD1. This CDR3 spans 12 amino acids. Germline V lookup: CDR1 SQVTM, CDR2 ANQGSEA. The V and J ends lost 7 bases and 4 bases, in that order; junction bases with no gene match: 4. CDR3 nucleotides: TGCAGCGCAAGACAGGGGGCGTACGAGCAGTACTTC. Amino acid sequence: CSARQGAYEQYF.

The chain couples TRBV18 to TRBJ1-5; D remains ambiguous. In germline, CDR1 is KGHSH, CDR2 LQKENI. Trimming pared 5 bases from V and 2 bases from J, leaving 7 bases between. This CDR3 spans 13 amino acids. The CDR3 protein is CASSGQGNQPQHF. The CDR3 bases are TGTGCCAGCTCAGGTCAGGGCAATCAGCCCCAGCATTTT.